This TCR beta chain was recovered during a study of T-cell memory formation after mild COVID-19. On the study more broadly: TCR clusters were mostly donor specific.

Using constant-segment primers, 5'RACE produced TCR alpha and TCR beta cDNA libraries carrying sample barcodes and UMIs. TCRdb reanalysed the 5' RACE reads using MiXCR and keeps one entry per CDR3 protein. Among 350,000 to 500,000 distinct CDR3 sequences listed, 20% to 25% were seen once. The sample holds many counts of this clonotype. The antigen remains unidentified. Study conclusions and caveats: Detection of some responders pre-infection suggested pre-existing cross-reactive memory T cells participated. A balance of CD4 and CD8 characterized clones contracting day 15 to 85, whereas later expanders leaned CD4+.

The CDR3 loop spans 15 amino acids. Germline V CDR1 and CDR2: SGHVS, FQNEAQ. V lost 1 base to trimming and J lost 4 bases, with 10 bases between them. Material: PBMCs or a T cell subset sorted from them (not recorded which). This clonotype was sampled from an adult woman who had mild COVID-19 (a few samples of this study predate the infection). Cell type and time point are not known. The chain joins TRBV7-8 to TRBJ1-4; a possible D gene is TRBD1 (6 bases). The CDR3 spells CASSLGGGGNEKLFF. For the CDR3, the DNA is TGTGCCAGCAGCTTAGGAGGGGGGGGTAATGAAAAACTGTTTTTT.